This is a list of T cell receptor beta chains from one sample in a study of blood T cell repertoires in COVID-19. The assay was immunoSEQ multiplex PCR, and TCRdb's table has in-frame clones only and misses some. Here the sample spans tens of thousands of clones, roughly 76% being singletons. The sequencing sample was made of peripheral blood. The receptors shown here come from a woman in her 70s with acute or convalescent COVID-19. Each CDR3 is given with its conserved first and last residue. D genes are given only for firm matches. Size tells how often a clone was seen (once, few, many) or the class of an expanded clone, and some rows leave it out.

TRBD2,.,TRBV10-2,TRBJ2-2,CASSAPSGRGTGELFF,TGCGCCAGCAGTGCCCCTAGCGGGAGGGGGACCGGGGAGCTGTTTTTT
.,.,TRBV15,TRBJ1-4,CATSRGRRGLSATNEKLFF,TGTGCCACCAGCAGAGGTCGCAGGGGCCTTAGTGCAACTAATGAAAAACTGTTTTTT
TRBD1,once,TRBV10-3,TRBJ1-4,CAISDLFGTGVTKTNEKLFF,TGTGCCATCAGTGATCTCTTTGGGACAGGGGTTACGAAAACTAATGAAAAACTGTTTTTT
TRBD1,.,TRBV11-3,TRBJ2-3,CASSVGTGGLRPRTDTQYF,TGTGCCAGCAGCGTAGGGACAGGGGGCCTGCGGCCACGCACAGATACGCAGTATTTT
.,few,TRBV19,TRBJ1-6,CASTARGNSPLHF,TGTGCCAGTACGGCTCGGGGAAATTCACCCCTCCACTTT
TRBD1,.,TRBV7-7,TRBJ2-2,CASSPTGVAGELFF,TGTGCTAGCAGCCCGACAGGGGTTGCCGGGGAGCTGTTTTTT
TRBD2,.,TRBV11-2,TRBJ2-3,CASSSPGTSGRGQGGTDTQYF,TGTGCCAGCAGTTCACCCGGGACTAGCGGGAGGGGTCAAGGGGGCACAGATACGCAGTATTTT
TRBD1,.,TRBV20-1,TRBJ1-5,CSASSGQGGQPQHF,TGCAGTGCTAGTTCGGGACAGGGGGGACAGCCCCAGCATTTT
.,.,TRBV12-3/TRBV12-4,TRBJ2-5,CASTHNAGETQYF,TGTGCCAGCACCCATAATGCGGGGGAGACCCAGTACTTC
TRBD2,.,TRBV18,TRBJ2-1,CASSPPGRVSEQFF,TGTGCCAGCTCACCACCAGGGAGGGTCAGTGAGCAGTTCTTC
.,.,TRBV7-2,TRBJ2-3,CASSLGRRAQYF,TGTGCCAGCAGCTTAGGGAGACGGGCGCAGTATTTT
TRBD2,.,TRBV10-3,TRBJ2-7,CAISATSGRAEQYF,TGTGCCATCAGCGCGACTAGCGGGAGAGCCGAGCAGTACTTC
.,.,TRBV6-5,TRBJ2-5,CASRPPRAEETQYF,TGTGCCAGCAGGCCCCCGAGGGCGGAAGAGACCCAGTACTTC
TRBD1,.,TRBV6-5,TRBJ2-5,CASSSRTGTGAETQYF,TGTGCCAGCAGTTCTCGGACCGGGACAGGGGCTGAGACCCAGTACTTC
.,.,TRBV11-2,TRBJ1-5,CASSAYREQPQHF,TGTGCCAGCAGCGCCTACAGGGAGCAGCCCCAGCATTTT
TRBD1,.,TRBV27,TRBJ2-2,CASSFGQGIGELFF,TGTGCCAGCAGTTTCGGACAGGGCATCGGGGAGCTGTTTTTT
.,few,TRBV5-5,TRBJ2-1,CASSFDSAPYNEQFF,TGTGCCAGCAGCTTTGACTCGGCCCCCTACAATGAGCAGTTCTTC
TRBD1,few,TRBV10-2,TRBJ2-5,CASSGMTGAETQYF,TGCGCCAGCAGTGGAATGACAGGGGCAGAGACCCAGTACTTC
TRBD2,.,TRBV28,TRBJ2-1,CASSPVGLAGEVSYNEQFF,TGTGCCAGCAGTCCAGTAGGACTAGCGGGAGAAGTCTCCTACAATGAGCAGTTCTTC
.,.,TRBV2,TRBJ1-2,CASKSGYTF,TGTGCCAGCAAGAGTGGCTACACCTTC
TRBD1,.,TRBV10-2,TRBJ1-2,CASSTSGQGATNYGYTF,TGCGCCAGCAGCACTTCGGGACAGGGGGCGACGAACTATGGCTACACCTTC
.,.,TRBV12-5,TRBJ2-7,CASGPPGPTYEQYF,TGTGCTAGTGGTCCCCCAGGGCCGACCTACGAGCAGTACTTC
TRBD1,.,TRBV30,TRBJ1-2,CAWSPLDRGHHGYTF,TGTGCCTGGAGTCCGTTGGACAGGGGGCATCACGGCTACACCTTC
.,.,TRBV5-1,TRBJ2-7,CASSSTTYEQYF,TGCGCCAGCAGCTCCACTACGTACGAGCAGTACTTC
.,.,TRBV28,TRBJ2-1,CASRVGSVRAEQFF,TGTGCCAGCAGGGTTGGTAGCGTCAGAGCGGAGCAGTTCTTC
TRBD1,.,TRBV28,TRBJ1-1,CASSSGTGAFEAFF,TGTGCCAGCAGCTCCGGGACAGGGGCCTTTGAAGCTTTCTTT
TRBD1,.,TRBV28,TRBJ1-2,CASSFPSGQGYGYTF,TGTGCCAGCAGTTTCCCATCCGGACAGGGGTATGGCTACACCTTC
.,once,TRBV29-1,TRBJ2-7,CSVAPLAVSYEQYF,TGCAGCGTTGCCCCCCTCGCGGTCTCCTACGAGCAGTACTTC
.,few,TRBV28,TRBJ2-7,CASSLMAGSEQYF,TGTGCCAGCAGTTTAATGGCGGGATCCGAGCAGTACTTC
TRBD1,.,TRBV4-2,TRBJ1-4,CASSPAVETGDEKLFF,TGTGCCAGCAGCCCCGCGGTAGAGACAGGGGACGAAAAACTGTTTTTT
.,once,TRBV12-3/TRBV12-4,TRBJ1-4,CASSLPGEGKLFF,TGTGCCAGCAGTTTACCGGGTGAAGGAAAACTGTTTTTT
.,once,TRBV28,TRBJ1-5,CASSSLKGNQPQHF,TGTGCCAGCAGCTCTCTCAAGGGGAATCAGCCCCAGCATTTT
TRBD2,.,TRBV5-1,TRBJ2-7,CASSLAPSGSGRSNEQYF,TGCGCCAGCAGCTTGGCCCCCTCGGGTAGCGGGAGATCTAACGAGCAGTACTTC
.,.,TRBV11-3,TRBJ2-7,CASSSARGAAQQYF,TGTGCCAGCAGCTCCGCCCGGGGAGCGGCACAGCAGTACTTC
.,.,TRBV11-2,TRBJ1-2,CASSLAPLSSGSLYGYTF,TGTGCCAGCAGCTTAGCCCCTTTGAGTAGCGGGAGCCTCTATGGCTACACCTTC
.,.,TRBV6-6,TRBJ2-3,CASTLGRSGTDTQYF,TGTGCCAGCACGCTGGGCAGATCTGGGACAGATACGCAGTATTTT
.,.,TRBV28,TRBJ2-3,CASSTRTDTQYF,TGTGCCAGCAGTACCCGGACAGATACGCAGTATTTT
.,.,TRBV23-1,TRBJ1-2,CASSRDSDSYGYTF,TGCGCCAGCAGCCGGGACTCCGACTCTTATGGCTACACCTTC
TRBD1,.,TRBV19,TRBJ1-2,CASRPGGGNYGYTF,TGTGCCAGTAGACCAGGGGGCGGTAACTATGGCTACACCTTC
.,.,TRBV18,TRBJ1-1,CASSLMETPRNTEAFF,TGTGCCAGCTCACTGATGGAGACCCCGCGGAACACTGAAGCTTTCTTT
.,few,TRBV21-1,TRBJ2-1,CASSHGTSKNEQFF,TGTGCCAGCAGCCACGGGACTAGCAAAAATGAGCAGTTCTTC